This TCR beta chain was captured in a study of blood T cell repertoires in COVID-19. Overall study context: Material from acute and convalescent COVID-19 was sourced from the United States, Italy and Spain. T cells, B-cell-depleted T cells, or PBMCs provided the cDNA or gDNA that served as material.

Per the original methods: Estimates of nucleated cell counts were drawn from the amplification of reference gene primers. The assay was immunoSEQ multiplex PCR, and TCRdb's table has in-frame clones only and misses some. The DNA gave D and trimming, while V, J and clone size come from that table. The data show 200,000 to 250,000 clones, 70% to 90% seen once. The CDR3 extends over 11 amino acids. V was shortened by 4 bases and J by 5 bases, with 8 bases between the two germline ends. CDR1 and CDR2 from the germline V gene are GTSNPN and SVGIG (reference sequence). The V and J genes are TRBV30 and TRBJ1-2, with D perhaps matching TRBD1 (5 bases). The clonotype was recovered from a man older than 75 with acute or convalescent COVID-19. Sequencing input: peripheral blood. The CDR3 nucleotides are TGTGCCTGGAATAGACAGTATGGCTACACCTTC. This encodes CAWNRQYGYTF.